Following are 8 T cell receptor beta chains from one sample sequenced in a study of long-term antiretroviral therapy in people with HIV. Sequencing relied on immunoSEQ assay v3.0, run at survey level. Profiled with immunoSEQ multiplex PCR; TCRdb holds only in-frame clones, not every one. The sample has under 12,000 clones; about 86% are singletons. Source: unsorted PBMCs, taken less than 7.5 years after starting antiretroviral therapy. These receptors were taken from a man aged 45-65 years with HIV.

The rearrangement links TRBV27 to TRBJ2-1; no clear D. The germline CDR1 and CDR2 sequences are MNHEY and SMNVEV (reference sequence). Deletions cut 5 bases from V and 2 bases from J, with 13 bases between. The CDR3 contains 15 residues. CDR3 nucleotides: TGTGCCAGCAGTACCAGCCAACGGGCCTACAATGAGCAGTTCTTC. Translating it yields CASSTSQRAYNEQFF.

V gene TRBV4-1 combines with J gene TRBJ2-1; TRBD2 matches at 10 bases. The germline V gene encodes CDR1 MGHRA and CDR2 YSYEKL. CDR3 length: 18 residues. The trim removed 0 bases at V and 2 bases at J, leaving 7 bases unmatched. In DNA, the CDR3 is TGCGCCAGCAGCCAAGATATAGCGGGGGGCTACACCTACAATGAGCAGTTCTTC. As protein: CASSQDIAGGYTYNEQFF.

CDR3 protein: CATRRSGVGELFF. CDR3 bases: TGTGCCACCAGGAGATCAGGGGTCGGGGAGCTGTTTTTT. The chain employs TRBV15 and TRBJ2-2; the D gene is possibly TRBD1 (6 bases). The CDR3 extends over 13 amino acids. Deletions cut 6 bases from V and 7 bases from J, with 12 bases between. In germline, CDR1 is LNHNV, CDR2 YYDKDF (reference sequence). Complete variable domain (other parts from reference TRBV15 and TRBJ2-2): DAMVIQNPRYQVTQFGKPVTLSCSQTLNHNVMYWYQQKSSQAPKLLFHYYDKDFNNEADTPDNFQSRRPNTSFCFLDIRSPGLGDTAMYLCATRRSGVGELFFGEGSRLTVL.

This chain uses TRBV2 with TRBJ1-5; no definite D call. V gave up 2 bases and J gave up 4 bases, with 18 bases separating them. From germline, CDR1 is SNHLY and CDR2 FYNNEI. The CDR3 is 17 amino acids. CDR3 DNA sequence: TGTGCCAGCAGTGAAACCGTCGATCCCGAGAGGAATCAGCCCCAGCATTTT. It codes for CASSETVDPERNQPQHF.

The chain recombines TRBV5-6 with TRBJ1-5; 9 bases fit TRBD1. The trim removed 4 bases at V and 0 bases at J, leaving 5 bases unmatched. The CDR3 is made up of 16 amino acids. Germline CDR1 is SGHDT and CDR2 is YYEEEE. CDR3 nucleotides: TGTGCCAGCAGCCGTGGACAGGGGTATAGCAATCAGCCCCAGCATTTT. Translating gives CASSRGQGYSNQPQHF.

The V gene is TRBV10-2, the J gene TRBJ1-1; 9 bases are shared with TRBD1. Trimming cost V 6 bases and J 5 bases; bases outside gene matches: 4. CDR1 and CDR2 from the germline V gene are WSHSY and SAAADI. The CDR3 is made up of 13 amino acids. In nucleotides, the CDR3 is TGCGCCAGCAGGGGACAGGGAGGTACTGAAGCTTTCTTT. It encodes CASRGQGGTEAFF.

The chain joins TRBV27 to TRBJ2-7, with no clear D. Trimming pared 4 bases from V and 2 bases from J, leaving 3 bases between. Germline assignment: CDR1 MNHEY and CDR2 SMNVEV (reference sequence). This CDR3 is 11 amino acids long. The CDR3 sequence: CASSSAYEQYF. DNA for the CDR3: TGTGCCAGCAGTTCCGCCTACGAGCAGTACTTC.

This chain joins TRBV29-1 and TRBJ2-7; D remains ambiguous. CDR3 size: 12 residues. V shed 2 bases and J shed 3 bases, with 8 bases lying between them. Germline CDR1 SQVTM, CDR2 ANQGSEA. The CDR3 DNA reads as TGCAGCGTTGAAACAGCTTACTACGAGCAGTACTTC. As protein: CSVETAYYEQYF.